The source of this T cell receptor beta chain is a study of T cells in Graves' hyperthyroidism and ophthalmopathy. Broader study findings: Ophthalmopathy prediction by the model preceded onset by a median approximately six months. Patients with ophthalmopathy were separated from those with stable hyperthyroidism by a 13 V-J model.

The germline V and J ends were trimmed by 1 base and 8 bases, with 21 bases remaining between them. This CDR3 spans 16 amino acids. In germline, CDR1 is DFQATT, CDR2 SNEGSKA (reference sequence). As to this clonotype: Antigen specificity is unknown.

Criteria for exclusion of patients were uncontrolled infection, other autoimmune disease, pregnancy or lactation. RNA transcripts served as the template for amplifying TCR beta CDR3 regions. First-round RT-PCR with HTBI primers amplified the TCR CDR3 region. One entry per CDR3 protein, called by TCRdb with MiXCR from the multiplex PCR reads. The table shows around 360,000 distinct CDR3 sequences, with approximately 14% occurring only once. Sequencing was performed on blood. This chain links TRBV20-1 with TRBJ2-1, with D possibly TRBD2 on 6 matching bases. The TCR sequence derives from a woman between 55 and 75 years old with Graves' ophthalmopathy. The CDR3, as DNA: TGCAGTGCTAGAGTACTAGCCGTCAGCTCCCACGATGAGCAGTTCTTC. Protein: CSARVLAVSSHDEQFF.